This TCR beta chain stems from a study of OX40 agonist ivuxolimab in advanced cancers. The count of this clone is one. Sequencing used immunoSEQ multiplex PCR; TCRdb keeps in-frame clones, though not all of them. The repertoire holds about 110,000 clones, with around 93% as singletons. CDR1 and CDR2 (germline): SGHRS, YFSETQ. The CDR3 runs to 16 residues. V shed 0 bases and J 7 bases; nucleotides not matched to a gene: 4. The sample was CD4+ or CD8+ T cells sorted from blood, taken in a trial of the OX40 agonist ivuxolimab. The clonotype originates from an adult with an advanced solid tumor such as melanoma, head and neck, liver or kidney cancer. The genes are TRBV5-1 and TRBJ2-1, with 13 bases matching TRBD2. The CDR3 DNA follows: TGCGCCAGCAGCTTGGGACTAGCGGGGGGTCTAAATGAGCAGTTCTTC. It encodes CASSLGLAGGLNEQFF.